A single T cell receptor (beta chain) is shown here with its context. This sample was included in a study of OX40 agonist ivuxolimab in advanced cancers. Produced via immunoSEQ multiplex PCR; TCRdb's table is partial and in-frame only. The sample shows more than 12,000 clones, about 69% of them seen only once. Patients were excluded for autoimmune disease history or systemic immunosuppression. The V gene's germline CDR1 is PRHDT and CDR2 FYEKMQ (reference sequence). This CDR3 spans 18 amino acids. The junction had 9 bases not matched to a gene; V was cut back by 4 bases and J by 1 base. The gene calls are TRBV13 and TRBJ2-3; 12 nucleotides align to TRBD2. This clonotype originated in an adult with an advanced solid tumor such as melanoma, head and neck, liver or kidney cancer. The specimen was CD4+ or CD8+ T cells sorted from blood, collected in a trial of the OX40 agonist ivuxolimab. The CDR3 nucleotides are TGTGCCAGCAGCTCTCTAGCGGGAGGGCTGTCGGGCACAGATACGCAGTATTTT. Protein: CASSSLAGGLSGTDTQYF.